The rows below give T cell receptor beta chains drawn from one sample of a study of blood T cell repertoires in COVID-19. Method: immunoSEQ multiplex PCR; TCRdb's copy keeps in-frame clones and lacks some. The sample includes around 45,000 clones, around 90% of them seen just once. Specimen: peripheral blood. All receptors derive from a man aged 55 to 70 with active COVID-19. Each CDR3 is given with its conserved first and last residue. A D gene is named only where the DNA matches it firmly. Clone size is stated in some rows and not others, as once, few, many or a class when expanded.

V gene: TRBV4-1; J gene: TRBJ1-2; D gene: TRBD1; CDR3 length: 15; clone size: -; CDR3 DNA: TGCGCCAGCAGCCAAGCGGGACAGGGGTTCTATGGCTACACCTTC; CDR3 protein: CASSQAGQGFYGYTF
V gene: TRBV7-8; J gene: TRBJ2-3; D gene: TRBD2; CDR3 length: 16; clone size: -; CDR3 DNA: TGTGCCAGCAGCTGGAGTAGGCGGGGGGGCCCAAATACGCAGTATTTT; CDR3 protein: CASSWSRRGGPNTQYF
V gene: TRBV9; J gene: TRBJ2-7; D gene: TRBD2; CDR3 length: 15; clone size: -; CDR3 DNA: TGTGCCAGCAGCCCCACCGGGACTAGAACCTACGAGCAGTACTTC; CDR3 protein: CASSPTGTRTYEQYF
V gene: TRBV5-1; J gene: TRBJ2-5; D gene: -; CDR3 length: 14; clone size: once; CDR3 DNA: TGCGCCAGCATGGAGGGCCTTATAACGGAGACCCAGTACTTC; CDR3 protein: CASMEGLITETQYF
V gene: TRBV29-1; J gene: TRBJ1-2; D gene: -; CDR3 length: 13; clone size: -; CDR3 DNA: TGCAGCGTTCAAGGGGGAGCTAACTATGGCTACACCTTC; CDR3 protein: CSVQGGANYGYTF
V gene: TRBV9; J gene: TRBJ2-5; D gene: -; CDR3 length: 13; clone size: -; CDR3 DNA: TGTGCCAGCAGCGCCGGGGGTAGTCAGACCCAGTACTTC; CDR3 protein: CASSAGGSQTQYF
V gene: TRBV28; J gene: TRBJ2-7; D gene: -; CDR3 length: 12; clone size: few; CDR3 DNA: TGTGCCAGCAGTTCTCAGGGCTCCGAGCAGTACTTC; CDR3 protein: CASSSQGSEQYF
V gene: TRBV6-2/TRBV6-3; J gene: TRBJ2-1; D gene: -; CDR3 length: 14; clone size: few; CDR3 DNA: TGTGCCAGCAGTTACCTGAGCTCCTACAATGAGCAGTTCTTC; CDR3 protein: CASSYLSSYNEQFF
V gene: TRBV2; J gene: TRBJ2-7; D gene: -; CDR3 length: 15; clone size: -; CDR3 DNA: TGTGCCAGCAGGGAGGGGACAGCACCCACCTACGAGCAGTACTTC; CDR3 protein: CASREGTAPTYEQYF
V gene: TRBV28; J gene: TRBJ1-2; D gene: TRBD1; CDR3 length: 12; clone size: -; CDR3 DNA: TGTGCCACCGGGACAGGTCCATATGGCTACACCTTC; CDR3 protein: CATGTGPYGYTF
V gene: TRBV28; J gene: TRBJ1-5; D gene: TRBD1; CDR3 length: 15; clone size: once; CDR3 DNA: TGTGCCAGCAGCGCCGCGGGACAGAGCAATCAGCCCCAGCATTTT; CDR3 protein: CASSAAGQSNQPQHF
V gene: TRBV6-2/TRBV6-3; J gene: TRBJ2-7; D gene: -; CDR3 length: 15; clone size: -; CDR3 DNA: TGTGCCAGCAGTTCGAGACTAGTAATACCCTACGAGCAGTACTTC; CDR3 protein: CASSSRLVIPYEQYF
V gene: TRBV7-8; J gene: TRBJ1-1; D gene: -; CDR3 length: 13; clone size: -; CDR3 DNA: TGTGCCAGCAGCTTATTAATGAACACTGAAGCTTTCTTT; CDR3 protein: CASSLLMNTEAFF
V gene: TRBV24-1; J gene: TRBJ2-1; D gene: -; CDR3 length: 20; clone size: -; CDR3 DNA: TGTGCCACCAGTGATATCAAGAGTAGCGGTAGAGGAAGCCTACACAATGAGCAGTTCTTC; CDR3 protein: CATSDIKSSGRGSLHNEQFF
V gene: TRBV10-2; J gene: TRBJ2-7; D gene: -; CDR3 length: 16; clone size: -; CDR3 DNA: TGCGCCAGCAGTGAAGTAGGGGGGAGGGGGACCTACGAGCAGTACTTC; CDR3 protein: CASSEVGGRGTYEQYF
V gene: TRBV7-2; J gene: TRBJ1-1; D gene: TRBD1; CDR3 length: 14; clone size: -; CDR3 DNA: TGTGCCAGCAGCACCTCAGGGGGCATCACTGAAGCTTTCTTT; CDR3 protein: CASSTSGGITEAFF
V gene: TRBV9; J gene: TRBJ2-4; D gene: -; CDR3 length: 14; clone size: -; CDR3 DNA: TGTGCCAGCAGCGGGACACTGACCAAAAACATTCAGTACTTC; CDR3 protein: CASSGTLTKNIQYF
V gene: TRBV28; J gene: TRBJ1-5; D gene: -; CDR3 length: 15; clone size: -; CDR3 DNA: TGTGCCAGCAGTCCCCGGTCGAATAGCAATCAGCCCCAGCATTTT; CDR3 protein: CASSPRSNSNQPQHF
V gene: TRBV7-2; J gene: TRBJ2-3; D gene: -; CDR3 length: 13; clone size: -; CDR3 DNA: TGTGCCAGCAGCCCAGGGAGCACAGATACGCAGTATTTT; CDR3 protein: CASSPGSTDTQYF
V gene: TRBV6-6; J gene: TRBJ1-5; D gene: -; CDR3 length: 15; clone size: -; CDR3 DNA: TGTGCCAGCAGTTCCGGGGGGGGAAGCAATCAGCCCCAGCATTTT; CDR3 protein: CASSSGGGSNQPQHF
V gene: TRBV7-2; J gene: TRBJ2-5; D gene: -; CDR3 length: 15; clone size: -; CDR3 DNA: TGTGCCAGCAACCCAACAGGCCAAATGGGAGAGACCCAGTACTTC; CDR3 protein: CASNPTGQMGETQYF
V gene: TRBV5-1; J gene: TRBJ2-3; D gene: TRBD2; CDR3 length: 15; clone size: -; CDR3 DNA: TGCGCCAGCAGCTCACTAGCGGGAGGAACAGATACGCAGTATTTT; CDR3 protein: CASSSLAGGTDTQYF
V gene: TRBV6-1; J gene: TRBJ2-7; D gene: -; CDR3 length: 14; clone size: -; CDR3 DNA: TGTGCCAGCAGTGAAGCAGGGAGGGACATCGAGCAGTACTTC; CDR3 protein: CASSEAGRDIEQYF